The 8 T cell receptor beta chains reported below all come from one sample, sequenced in a study of cytomegalovirus exposure and HLA in healthy donors. Use of 60 Vbeta and 13 Jbeta primers characterized the PCR. Produced via immunoSEQ multiplex PCR; TCRdb's table is partial and in-frame only. This table has roughly 100,000 clones, about 67% appearing once. Sequenced: PBMCs. These receptors were obtained from a woman aged 18-35 years in good health and CMV-seropositive.

This clone was seen only a few times. The rearrangement links TRBV4-1 to TRBJ1-5, with D tentatively TRBD1 (5 bases). Per the germline V gene, CDR1 is MGHRA and CDR2 is YSYEKL. The CDR3 length is 15 residues. V shed 3 bases and J shed 4 bases, with 13 bases lying between them. The CDR3 sequence: CASSHLPGENQPQHF. Here the CDR3 DNA reads TGCGCCAGCAGCCACCTGCCGGGGGAAAATCAGCCCCAGCATTTT.

This chain connects TRBV5-1 to TRBJ2-7; possible D gene TRBD1, 5 bases. V lost 0 bases to trimming and J lost 3 bases, with 10 bases between them. CDR3 length: 14 amino acids. Per germline, CDR1 SGHRS and CDR2 YFSETQ. Here the CDR3 reads CASSLETVDYEQYF. CDR3 sequence (DNA): TGCGCCAGCAGCTTGGAGACAGTCGACTACGAGCAGTACTTC.

The rearrangement uses TRBV9 and TRBJ1-1; tentative D call: TRBD1 (5 bases). In germline, CDR1 is SGDLS, CDR2 YYNGEE. The CDR3 runs to 17 residues. Deletions cut 4 bases from V and 3 bases from J, with 22 bases between. CDR3 nucleotides: TGTGCCAGCAGCCCCCGGTGGGGGGGAGGGAGAGACACTGAAGCTTTCTTT. Encoded protein: CASSPRWGGGRDTEAFF.

The CDR3 reads CASRLGQPAYEQYF. The CDR3 DNA sequence: TGTGCCAGCAGACTGGGACAGCCTGCCTACGAGCAGTACTTC. The rearrangement links TRBV14 to TRBJ2-7; TRBD1 agrees at 7 bases. Germline trimming cut 6 bases from V and 2 bases from J; bases unmatched to any gene: 7. The CDR3 totals 14 residues. CDR1 is SGHDN and CDR2 is FVKESK in the germline V gene.

Comment on this clone: The junction differs from germline at one of its ends, possibly a read error. The genes are TRBV7-2 and TRBJ2-3, with TRBD2 as a possible D gene (6 bases). The germline V gene encodes CDR1 SGHTA and CDR2 FQGNSA. The CDR3 has 15 residues. For the CDR3, the DNA is TGTGCCAGCAGCCCTCCCCCAACCTGGAGGGATACACAGTATTTT. It yields the protein CASSPPPTWRDTQYF.

The V gene is TRBV7-6, the J gene TRBJ2-5, with 7 bases matching TRBD1. V shed 3 bases, J shed 1 base, and the junction held 2 bases outside the gene matches. This CDR3 contains 14 residues. Looked up from germline, CDR1 is SGHVS and CDR2 is FNYEAQ. This CDR3 is CASSFRTGQETQYF. DNA for the CDR3: TGTGCCAGCAGCTTCCGGACAGGCCAAGAGACCCAGTACTTC.

The chain couples TRBV4-1 to TRBJ2-1; 11 bases match TRBD2. The germline gives CDR1 MGHRA, CDR2 YSYEKL. The CDR3 consists of 16 residues. V shed 1 base and J 4 bases; nucleotides not matched to a gene: 3. CDR3 region: CASSQGTSGPYNEQFF. The DNA of the CDR3 is TGCGCCAGCAGCCAAGGGACTAGCGGGCCTTACAATGAGCAGTTCTTC.

The rearrangement uses TRBV27 and TRBJ2-3; 7 nucleotides align to TRBD2. CDR3 size: 15 residues. With 6 bases clipped from V and 2 bases from J, the junction kept 8 bases outside the gene matches. The V gene's germline CDR1 is MNHEY and CDR2 SMNVEV (reference sequence). The CDR3 region is CASRRGYPITDTQYF. The CDR3 coding sequence is TGTGCCAGCAGGCGGGGGTACCCCATCACAGATACGCAGTATTTT.